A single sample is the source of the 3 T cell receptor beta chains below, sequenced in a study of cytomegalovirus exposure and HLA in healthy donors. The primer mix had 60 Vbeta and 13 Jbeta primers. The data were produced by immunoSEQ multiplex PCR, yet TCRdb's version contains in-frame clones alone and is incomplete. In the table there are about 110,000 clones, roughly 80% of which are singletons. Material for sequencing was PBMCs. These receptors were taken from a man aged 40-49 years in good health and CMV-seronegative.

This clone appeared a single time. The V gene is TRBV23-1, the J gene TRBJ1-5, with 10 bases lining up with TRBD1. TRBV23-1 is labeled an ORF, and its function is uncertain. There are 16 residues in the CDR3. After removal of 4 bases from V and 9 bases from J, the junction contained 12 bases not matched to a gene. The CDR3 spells CASSPPGQGISGPQHF. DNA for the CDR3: TGCGCCAGCAGTCCACCGGGACAGGGGATTAGTGGGCCCCAGCATTTT.

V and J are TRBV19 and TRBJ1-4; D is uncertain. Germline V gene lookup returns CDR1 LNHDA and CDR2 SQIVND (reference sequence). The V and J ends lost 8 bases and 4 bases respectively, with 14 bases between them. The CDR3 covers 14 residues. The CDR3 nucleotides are TGTGCCAGTTCCGATCGCCGCGGTAATGAAAAACTGTTTTTT. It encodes CASSDRRGNEKLFF. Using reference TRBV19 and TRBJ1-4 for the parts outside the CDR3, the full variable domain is DGGITQSPKYLFRKEGQNVTLSCEQNLNHDAMYWYRQDPGQGLRLIYYSQIVNDFQKGDIAEGYSVSREKKESFPLTVTSAQKNPTAFYLCASSDRRGNEKLFFGSGTQLSVL.

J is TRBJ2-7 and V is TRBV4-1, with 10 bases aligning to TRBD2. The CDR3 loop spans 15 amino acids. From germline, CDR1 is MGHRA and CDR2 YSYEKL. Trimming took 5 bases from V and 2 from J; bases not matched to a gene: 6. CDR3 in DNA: TGCGCCAGCAGCACGGGGACTAGCGAGCCCTACGAGCAGTACTTC. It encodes CASSTGTSEPYEQYF.